This passage covers 15 T cell receptor beta chains from one sample sequenced in a study of early T cells in non-severe SARS-CoV-2 infection. Using its own MiXCR run on the 5' RACE reads, TCRdb lists one record per CDR3 protein. The sample shows about 100,000 distinct CDR3 sequences, roughly 13% of them seen only once. The sequencing sample was made of whole blood. These receptors were collected from an adult who was a healthcare worker with PCR-confirmed SARS-CoV-2 infection or an uninfected control (not recorded which).

Ten or more counts support this clonotype. This chain connects TRBV7-6 to TRBJ2-5; D is ambiguous. Trimming took off 3 bases at V and 4 bases at J, with 15 bases between the two ends. Germline CDR1 SGHVS, CDR2 FNYEAQ. The CDR3 runs 15 residues. This CDR3 is CASSFPPSGPETQYF. CDR3 bases: TGTGCCAGCAGCTTTCCGCCCTCGGGCCCAGAGACCCAGTACTTC.

This clonotype was counted many times. The chain recombines TRBV5-6 with TRBJ1-5; D uncertain. This CDR3 has 15 amino acids. Trimming shortened V by 2 bases and J by 3 bases, and 12 bases separated the two germline ends. Germline lookup yields CDR1 SGHDT and CDR2 YYEEEE. Here the CDR3 reads CASSFTDADNQPQHF. The CDR3 nucleotides are TGTGCCAGCAGCTTCACGGACGCGGACAATCAGCCCCAGCATTTT.

There are a few counts of this clonotype. This rearrangement joins TRBV28 to TRBJ1-2, with 10 bases matching TRBD1. Germline V gene data show CDR1 as MDHEN and CDR2 as SYDVKM. This CDR3 spans 16 amino acids. The V and J ends lost 6 bases and 2 bases, in that order; junction bases with no gene match: 9. The CDR3 loop reads CASREGQGIANYGYTF. The DNA for the CDR3 is TGTGCCAGCAGGGAGGGACAGGGGATCGCCAACTATGGCTACACCTTC.

This clonotype occurred many times. The chain uses TRBV21-1 and TRBJ2-3; TRBD1 is taken as the D call from the table, unchecked against the DNA. TRBV21-1 is a pseudogene. CDR3 size: 15 residues. The CDR3 loop is CASPLEGGPPDTQYF. The CDR3 nucleotides are TGTGCCAGCCCCTTAGAGGGGGGGCCTCCGGATACGCAGTATTTT.

With regard to this clonotype: A much larger clone lies one base from this, so it may be a read error. Since the CDR3 does not end with the conserved phenylalanine or tryptophan, this likely comes from a read error. V and J are TRBV11-2 and TRBJ2-2; weak D call: TRBD2 (5 bases). The CDR3 totals 13 residues. Germline V gene lookup returns CDR1 SGHAT and CDR2 FQNNGV. Trimming removed 5 bases at V and 6 bases at J, with 10 bases between. CDR3 sequence: CASSQPLAGELFL. In DNA form, the CDR3 reads TGTGCCAGCAGCCAACCACTAGCCGGGGAGCTGTTTCTT.

A word on this clonotype: It may be a read error: a sequence one base away is much more abundant. The J gene is TRBJ1-2, the V gene TRBV4-1; D gene ambiguous. The V gene lost 0 bases and the J gene lost 3 bases, with 11 bases spanning the gap. Germline loops: CDR1 MGHRA, CDR2 YSYEKL. The CDR3 spans 15 residues. The CDR3 loop reads CASSQERSGYYGYTF. Here the CDR3 DNA reads TGCGCCAGCAGCCAAGAGAGGTCGGGGTACTATGGCTACACCTTC.

V is TRBV6-5 and J is TRBJ2-3, with 9 bases that match TRBD2. CDR1 is MNHEY and CDR2 is SVGAGI in the germline V gene. The CDR3 runs 17 residues. With V trimmed by 6 bases and J by 2 bases, 12 bases remained unmatched. The CDR3 loop is CASRRYDSGGTTDTQYF. The DNA of the CDR3 is TGTGCCAGCAGACGATACGATAGCGGGGGTACCACAGATACGCAGTATTTT.

The chain links TRBV7-2 to TRBJ2-7; D is ambiguous. The V end was cut by 2 bases, the J end by 7 bases, with 21 bases between. CDR3 length: 16 residues. Germline values: CDR1 SGHTA, CDR2 FQGNSA. CDR3 sequence reads: CASSLSVGVLTREQYF. The DNA for the CDR3 is TGTGCCAGCAGCTTAAGTGTTGGAGTATTAACTCGGGAGCAGTACTTC.

This clonotype was seen more than once but under ten times. The chain uses TRBV19 and TRBJ2-5; 10 nucleotides line up with TRBD1. V lost 3 bases and J lost 5; bases outside the gene matches: 6. The germline gives CDR1 LNHDA, CDR2 SQIVND (reference sequence). This CDR3 contains 15 residues. CDR3 DNA: TGTGCCAGTAGTATCCCGGGACAGGGGACGGAGACCCAGTACTTC. Its protein product is CASSIPGQGTETQYF.

The chain joins TRBV20-1 to TRBJ2-7; D may correspond to TRBD1 or TRBD2 (5 bases each). There are 18 residues in the CDR3. Germline CDR1 and CDR2: DFQATT and SNEGSKA (reference sequence). V dropped 0 bases and J dropped 0 bases, with 21 bases sitting between them. The CDR3 loop reads CSARDFSQGVRGSYEQYF. The CDR3 DNA reads as TGCAGTGCTAGAGATTTTTCCCAGGGAGTTCGCGGCTCCTACGAGCAGTACTTC.

There are many counts of this clonotype. The chain couples TRBV20-1 to TRBJ1-2; 7 bases align to TRBD1. In germline, CDR1 is DFQATT, CDR2 SNEGSKA (reference sequence). The V and J ends lost 4 bases and 6 bases, in that order; junction bases with no gene match: 17. The CDR3 runs 16 residues. In DNA, the CDR3 is TGCAGTGCTACCACCCGTGCATCACAGGGGAGGGATGGCTACACCTTC. Residues: CSATTRASQGRDGYTF.

In its sample, this clonotype was seen many times. This chain uses TRBV27 with TRBJ1-2, with 8 positions matching TRBD1. Trimming removed 5 bases from V and 8 bases from J; junction bases left unmatched: 7. Germline-derived CDR1 and CDR2 are MNHEY and SMNVEV (reference sequence). The CDR3 length is 13 residues. The CDR3 loop reads CASSRWTGRGYTF. As DNA, the CDR3 is TGTGCCAGCAGTCGGTGGACAGGGAGAGGCTACACCTTC.

J is TRBJ2-3 and V is TRBV20-1; 8 nucleotides line up with TRBD2. V shed 3 bases, J shed 0 bases, and the junction held 2 bases outside the gene matches. The CDR3 is 14 amino acids. The V gene's germline CDR1 is DFQATT and CDR2 SNEGSKA (reference sequence). The DNA of the CDR3 is TGCAGTGCTAGGCGGGGGGCGAGCACAGATACGCAGTATTTT. It yields the protein CSARRGASTDTQYF.

The table lists this clonotype with many counts. The chain recombines TRBV7-9 with TRBJ1-6, with D unresolved. The CDR3 is made up of 14 amino acids. V lost 7 bases and J lost 10, with 17 bases in between. Per germline, CDR1 SEHNR and CDR2 FQNEAQ (reference sequence). The CDR3 sequence: CASIQRRHLSPLHF. In nucleotides, the CDR3 is TGTGCCAGCATCCAGAGGAGACACCTCTCACCCCTCCACTTT. Complete variable domain (other parts from reference TRBV7-9 and TRBJ1-6): DTGVSQNPRHKITKRGQNVTFRCDPISEHNRLYWYRQTLGQGPEFLTYFQNEAQLEKSRLLSDRFSAERPKGSFSTLEIQRTEQGDSAMYLCASIQRRHLSPLHFGNGTRLTVT.

This clonotype was recorded at least ten times. The V gene is TRBV5-4, the J gene TRBJ2-3; 8 bases agree with TRBD1. Germline assignment: CDR1 SGHNT and CDR2 YYREEE (reference sequence). V shed 0 bases and J 2 bases; nucleotides not matched to a gene: 2. The CDR3 is 15 residues long. In nucleotides, the CDR3 is TGTGCCAGCAGCTTGGACAGGGGGGTCACAGATACGCAGTATTTT. Its protein is CASSLDRGVTDTQYF.